Following are 27 T cell receptor beta chains from one sample sequenced in a study of T cell responses to AZD1222 COVID-19 vaccine (dated by TCRdb to the early 2020s). The library was built by means of the immunoSEQ multiplex PCR assay. In TCRdb, the immuneACCESS table is reduced to in-frame sequences with V and J assigned. These tables do not hold every clone; where another copy was compared, an unresolved V gene accounts for under half, and the others remain unexplained. This sample gives 110,000 or so clones in total; 89% of them show up just once. The ten largest clones add up to 40% to 55% of the sample. What this sample's time point label stands for: about 28 days (+/-7) after the second vaccine dose. The input for sequencing was peripheral blood, taken 28 days after the second AZD1222 dose. The receptors were sampled from an adult who received the AZD1222 COVID-19 vaccine.

This rearrangement joins TRBV12-3 or TRBV12-4 to TRBJ1-5, with unresolved D. CDR3 length: 13 residues. Deletions cut 3 bases from V and 7 bases from J, with 10 bases between. The chain's CDR3 is CASSFAVGQPQHF. For the CDR3, the DNA is TGTGCCAGCAGTTTCGCGGTTGGACAGCCCCAGCATTTT.

V is TRBV7-8 and J is TRBJ1-2; D not resolved. V lost 4 bases to trimming and J lost 4 bases, with 16 bases between them. The V gene's germline CDR1 is SGHVS and CDR2 FQNEAQ. CDR3 length equals 15 residues. The CDR3 protein is CASSWALDARYGYTF. The CDR3 DNA is TGTGCCAGCAGCTGGGCCCTCGACGCGCGCTATGGCTACACCTTC.

This clone occurred a few times. V is TRBV7-2 and J is TRBJ1-2; D is unclear. V dropped 3 bases and J dropped 2 bases, with 1 base sitting between them. The germline CDR1 and CDR2 sequences are SGHTA and FQGNSA. The length of the CDR3 is 11 residues. CDR3 sequence reads: CASSFNYGYTF. DNA of the CDR3: TGTGCCAGCAGCTTCAACTATGGCTACACCTTC.

V usage is TRBV19 and J usage is TRBJ1-2; 7 positions agree with TRBD1. The CDR3 loop spans 14 amino acids. CDR1 and CDR2 (germline): LNHDA, SQIVND (reference sequence). J gave up 4 bases and V 8 bases, and 10 bases lay outside the gene matches. DNA of the CDR3: TGTGCCAGTCTGAACAGGGGAGGAGTCTATGGCTACACCTTC. Encoded protein: CASLNRGGVYGYTF.

In DNA, the CDR3 is TGTGCCAGCAGCTTCACCTACGAGCAGTACTTC. As protein: CASSFTYEQYF. J is TRBJ2-7 and V is TRBV5-8; D is uncertain. Germline values: CDR1 SGHTS, CDR2 YDEGEE. V lost 2 bases to trimming and J lost 2 bases, with 2 bases between them. The CDR3 is 11 residues long.

Details on this clone: One end of the junction fails to match germline, which may point to a read error. The chain recombines TRBV3-1 (or the pseudogene TRBV3-2) with TRBJ2-1; TRBD2 aligns across 11 bases. The length of the CDR3 is 13 residues. CDR1 and CDR2 from the germline V gene are LGHDT and YNNKEL (reference sequence). The CDR3 DNA reads as TGTGCCAGCAGCCAAACTTTGACTAGCGGGATGATCTTC. Translated, it gives CASSQTLTSGMIF.

The rearrangement links TRBV7-9 to TRBJ1-6; D is unresolved. The CDR3 length is 14 residues. Germline V lookup: CDR1 SEHNR, CDR2 FQNEAQ (reference sequence). The V end lost 3 bases, the J end lost 14 bases, and 17 bases lay between the germline ends. The chain's CDR3 is CASSFGQPRSTLHF. CDR3 nucleotide sequence: TGTGCCAGCAGCTTTGGGCAGCCGAGGAGCACCCTCCACTTT.

The rearrangement joins TRBV7-3 to TRBJ1-6; 9 positions agree with TRBD1. This CDR3 is 15 amino acids long. Germline values: CDR1 SGHTA, CDR2 FQGTGA. V gave up 0 bases and J gave up 10 bases; unmatched junction bases: 4. In DNA form, the CDR3 reads TGTGCCAGCAGCTTAACCGGGACAGGGTTCTCACCCCTCCACTTT. This translates into CASSLTGTGFSPLHF.

This chain connects TRBV6-5 to TRBJ1-2, with a tentative D call TRBD1 (5 bases). The germline CDR1 and CDR2 sequences are MNHEY and SVGAGI. The germline V and J ends were trimmed by 0 bases and 2 bases, with 7 bases remaining between them. This CDR3 has 14 amino acids. CDR3 residues: CASSYSHRNYGYTF. Written as DNA, the CDR3 is TGTGCCAGCAGTTACTCGCACAGGAACTATGGCTACACCTTC.

Here the CDR3 reads CASSNPLSPGGTDTQYF. The CDR3 coding sequence is TGTGCCAGCAGCAACCCTCTCTCCCCGGGCGGCACAGATACGCAGTATTTT. The genes are TRBV11-2 and TRBJ2-3; D ambiguous. In germline, CDR1 is SGHAT, CDR2 FQNNGV. Trimming took 5 bases from V and 1 from J, leaving 19 bases between them. The CDR3 consists of 17 residues. Drawing the rest from reference TRBV11-2 and TRBJ2-3, the complete variable domain is EAGVAQSPRYKIIEKRQSVAFWCNPISGHATLYWYQQILGQGPKLLIQFQNNGVVDDSQLPKDRFSAERLKGVDSTLKIQPAKLEDSAVYLCASSNPLSPGGTDTQYFGPGTRLTVL.

The J gene is TRBJ2-3, the V gene TRBV5-1; D unresolved. The CDR3 runs 11 residues. V dropped 2 bases and J dropped 5 bases, with 3 bases sitting between them. CDR1 is SGHRS and CDR2 is YFSETQ in the germline V gene. DNA of the CDR3: TGCGCCAGCAGCTTAGAAGATACGCAGTATTTT. Amino acid sequence: CASSLEDTQYF.

The chain joins TRBV28 to TRBJ2-5; D perhaps matches TRBD1 (7 bases). Trimming shortened V by 8 bases and J by 5 bases, and 15 bases separated the two germline ends. CDR3 length equals 13 residues. Germline CDR1 reads MDHEN; CDR2 reads SYDVKM. CDR3 in amino acids: CASGLTGRETQYF. DNA for the CDR3: TGTGCCAGCGGATTGACAGGGAGGGAGACCCAGTACTTC.

V and J are TRBV5-1 and TRBJ2-7; possible D gene TRBD1, 6 bases. V was shortened by 0 bases and J by 2 bases, with 6 bases between the two germline ends. This CDR3 contains 13 residues. The V gene's germline CDR1 is SGHRS and CDR2 YFSETQ. Here the CDR3 reads CASSLGDTYEQYF. Written as DNA, the CDR3 is TGCGCCAGCAGCTTGGGGGACACCTACGAGCAGTACTTC.

The CDR3 nucleotides are TGCAGCATTGCCCTCGACAGGGGGGGCGGCTACACCTTC. This gives the protein CSIALDRGGGYTF. The chain joins TRBV29-1 to TRBJ1-2; TRBD1 matches 9 bases. V was pared by 8 bases and J by 8 bases, with 12 bases of the junction left unmatched. This CDR3 is 13 amino acids long. CDR1 is SQVTM and CDR2 is ANQGSEA in the germline V gene.

This clone was seen a single time. The rearrangement joins TRBV5-1 to TRBJ1-1, with 11 bases that match TRBD1. The V gene end was trimmed by 4 bases and the J gene end by 4 bases; junction bases not matched to a gene: 3. CDR3 length: 14 residues. Per germline, CDR1 SGHRS and CDR2 YFSETQ. The CDR3 loop reads CASSQGQGGTEAFF. The DNA of the CDR3 is TGCGCCAGCAGCCAGGGACAGGGGGGCACTGAAGCTTTCTTT.

The V call is TRBV11-2, the J call TRBJ2-7; D gene unclear. Germline V gene sequence: CDR1 SGHAT, CDR2 FQNNGV. The CDR3 has 13 residues. The V end was cut by 4 bases, the J end by 0 bases, with 7 bases between. The CDR3 DNA sequence: TGTGCCAGCAGCTCCCAAACCTCCTACGAGCAGTACTTC. Translation gives CASSSQTSYEQYF.

This clone was found a few times. The V gene is TRBV14, the J gene TRBJ2-1; 8 bases align to TRBD2. V shed 3 bases and J 7 bases; nucleotides not matched to a gene: 8. Germline V gene lookup returns CDR1 SGHDN and CDR2 FVKESK. The CDR3 totals 15 residues. This CDR3 reads CASSHHTGGRNEQFF. In DNA, the CDR3 is TGTGCCAGCAGCCACCACACGGGAGGGAGGAATGAGCAGTTCTTC.

This clone was recorded once. This chain uses TRBV5-5 with TRBJ1-5; no definite D call. V was pared by 0 bases and J by 2 bases, with 21 bases between. Per the germline V gene, CDR1 is SGHKS and CDR2 is YYEKEE (reference sequence). This CDR3 has 19 residues. CDR3 sequence reads: CASSLDGVDRLWRNQPQHF. CDR3 nucleotide sequence: TGTGCCAGCAGCTTGGATGGGGTAGACCGTTTATGGCGCAATCAGCCCCAGCATTTT.

The rearrangement joins TRBV5-1 to TRBJ2-7, with 9 bases identical to TRBD1. Unmatched junction bases numbered 13, after V lost 4 bases and J lost 2 bases. CDR1 is SGHRS and CDR2 is YFSETQ in the germline V gene. The CDR3 loop spans 17 amino acids. CDR3 amino acids: CASSGGTGSLFTYEQYF. CDR3 nucleotides: TGCGCCAGCAGCGGCGGGACAGGGTCCCTTTTTACCTACGAGCAGTACTTC.

This clone was counted only a few times. The V gene is TRBV5-4, the J gene TRBJ2-7; 10 bases align to TRBD1. The V gene's germline CDR1 is SGHNT and CDR2 YYREEE (reference sequence). V dropped 0 bases and J dropped 7; count of bases not matched to a gene: 4. The CDR3 has 14 amino acids. CDR3 sequence (DNA): TGTGCCAGCAGCTTGGGACAGGGGGCGAGTGAGCAGTACTTC. Residues: CASSLGQGASEQYF.

This clone was counted a single time. The gene calls are TRBV19 and TRBJ2-5, with D hard to call. The CDR3 contains 15 residues. Between the trimmed V and J ends, which lost 5 bases and 5 bases, there was a span of 18 bases. Germline values: CDR1 LNHDA, CDR2 SQIVND (reference sequence). The CDR3 sequence is CASSPRGSLSETQYF. The CDR3 nucleotides read TGTGCCAGTAGTCCACGCGGCAGCCTATCGGAGACCCAGTACTTC. The whole variable domain, filled in from reference TRBV19 and TRBJ2-5, reads DGGITQSPKYLFRKEGQNVTLSCEQNLNHDAMYWYRQDPGQGLRLIYYSQIVNDFQKGDIAEGYSVSREKKESFPLTVTSAQKNPTAFYLCASSPRGSLSETQYFGPGTRLLVL.

This chain joins TRBV9 and TRBJ1-2; D perhaps matches TRBD1 (5 bases). Trimming took 4 bases from V and 6 from J, leaving 19 bases between them. Per the germline V gene, CDR1 is SGDLS and CDR2 is YYNGEE. This CDR3 is built from 15 residues. CDR3 sequence (DNA): TGTGCCAGCAGCCAAAGTTTTGGGGGAAGGGATGGCTACACCTTC. The encoded protein is CASSQSFGGRDGYTF.

DNA of the CDR3: TGCGCCAGCAGCCAAGATCTGCTCCTCTCCTACGAGCAGTACTTC. Protein sequence: CASSQDLLLSYEQYF. J is TRBJ2-7 and V is TRBV4-3; D is uncertain. This CDR3 is 15 amino acids long. CDR1 and CDR2 (germline): LGHNA, YSLEER. V was clipped by 0 bases and J by 0 bases, with 9 bases between them.

The chain joins TRBV24-1 to TRBJ2-3, with 8 bases identical to TRBD2. Trimming took 4 bases from V and 4 from J; bases not matched to a gene: 12. There are 17 residues in the CDR3. CDR1 is KGHDR and CDR2 is SFDVKD in the germline V gene. The CDR3 region has the DNA TGTGCCACCAGTGACCGGCGGGGGGATGCGAAGGCAGATACGCAGTATTTT. Its translation is CATSDRRGDAKADTQYF.

This chain uses TRBV5-1 with TRBJ2-3; 9 nucleotides align to TRBD2. V gave up 0 bases and J gave up 1 base; unmatched junction bases: 3. The CDR3 has 16 residues. The germline V gene encodes CDR1 SGHRS and CDR2 YFSETQ. CDR3 sequence reads: CASSLGGLARTDTQYF. CDR3 coding DNA: TGCGCCAGCAGCTTGGGGGGACTAGCCCGCACAGATACGCAGTATTTT. The whole variable domain, filled in from reference TRBV5-1 and TRBJ2-3, reads KAGVTQTPRYLIKTRGQQVTLSCSPISGHRSVSWYQQTPGQGLQFLFEYFSETQRNKGNFPGRFSGRQFSNSRSEMNVSTLELGDSALYLCASSLGGLARTDTQYFGPGTRLTVL.

CDR3 residues: CASSLVVRQMNTEAFF. CDR3 DNA sequence: TGTGCCAGCAGCTTAGTAGTCCGTCAGATGAACACTGAAGCTTTCTTT. The V call is TRBV7-8, the J call TRBJ1-1, with unresolved D. V was trimmed by 1 base and J by 0 bases, leaving 12 bases between them. The CDR3 sequence is 16 residues long. Germline V gene data show CDR1 as SGHVS and CDR2 as FQNEAQ.

This clone was recorded once. V and J are TRBV9 and TRBJ2-1; tentatively, D is TRBD1 (8 bases). V gave up 5 bases and J gave up 6 bases, with 15 bases separating them. This CDR3 comprises 14 residues. Germline V gene sequence: CDR1 SGDLS, CDR2 YYNGEE. In DNA, the CDR3 is TGTGCCAGCAGGACGGACAGGGAGGGCAATGAGCAGTTCTTC. Residues: CASRTDREGNEQFF.